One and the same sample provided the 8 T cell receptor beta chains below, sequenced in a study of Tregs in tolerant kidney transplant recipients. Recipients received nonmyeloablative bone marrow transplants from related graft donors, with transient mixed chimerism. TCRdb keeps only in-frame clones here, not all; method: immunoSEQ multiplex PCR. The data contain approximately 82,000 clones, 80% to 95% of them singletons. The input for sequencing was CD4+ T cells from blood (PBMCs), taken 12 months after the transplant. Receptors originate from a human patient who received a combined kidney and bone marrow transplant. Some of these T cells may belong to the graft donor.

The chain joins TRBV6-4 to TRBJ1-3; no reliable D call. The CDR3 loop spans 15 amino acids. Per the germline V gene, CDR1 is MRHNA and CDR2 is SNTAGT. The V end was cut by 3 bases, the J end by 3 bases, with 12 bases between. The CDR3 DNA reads TGTGCCAGCAGTGAGGGCTCAAAGGATGGAAACACCATATATTTT. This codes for CASSEGSKDGNTIYF.

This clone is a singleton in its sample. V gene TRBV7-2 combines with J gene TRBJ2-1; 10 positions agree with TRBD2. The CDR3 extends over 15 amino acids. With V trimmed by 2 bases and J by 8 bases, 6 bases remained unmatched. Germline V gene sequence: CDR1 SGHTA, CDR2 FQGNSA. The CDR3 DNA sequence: TGTGCCAGCAGCTTACTAGCGGGAGCTGGCGATGAGCAGTTCTTC. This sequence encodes CASSLLAGAGDEQFF.

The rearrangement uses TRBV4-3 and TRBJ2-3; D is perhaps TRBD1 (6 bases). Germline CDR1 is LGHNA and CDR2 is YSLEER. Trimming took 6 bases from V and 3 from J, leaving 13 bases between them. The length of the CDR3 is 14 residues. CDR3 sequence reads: CASSTGRGTDTQYF. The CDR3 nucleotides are TGCGCCAGCAGTACGGGTAGGGGGACAGATACGCAGTATTTT.

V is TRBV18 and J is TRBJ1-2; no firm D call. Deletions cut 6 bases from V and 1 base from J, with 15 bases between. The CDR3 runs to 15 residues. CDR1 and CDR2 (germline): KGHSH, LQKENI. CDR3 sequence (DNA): TGTGCCAGCTCTTCCCAGCGGGCCCTTAACTATGGCTACACCTTC. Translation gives CASSSQRALNYGYTF.

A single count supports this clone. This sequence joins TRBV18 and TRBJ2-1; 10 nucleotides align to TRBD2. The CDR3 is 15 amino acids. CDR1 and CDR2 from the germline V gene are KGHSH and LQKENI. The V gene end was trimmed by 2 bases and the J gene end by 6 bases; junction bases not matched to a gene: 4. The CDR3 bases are TGTGCCAGCTCACCATTTTCTAGCGGGAGCAATGAGCAGTTCTTC. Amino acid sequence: CASSPFSSGSNEQFF.

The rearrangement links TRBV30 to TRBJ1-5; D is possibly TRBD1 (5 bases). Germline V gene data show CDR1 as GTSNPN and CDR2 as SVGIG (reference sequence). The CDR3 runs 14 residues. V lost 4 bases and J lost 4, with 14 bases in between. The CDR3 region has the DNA TGTGCCTGGACTCCGGGGGGGAGGAATCAGCCCCAGCATTTT. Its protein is CAWTPGGRNQPQHF.

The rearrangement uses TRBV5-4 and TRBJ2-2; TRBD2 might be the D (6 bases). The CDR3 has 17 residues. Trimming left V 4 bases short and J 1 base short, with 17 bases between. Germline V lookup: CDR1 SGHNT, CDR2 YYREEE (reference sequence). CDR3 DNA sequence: TGTGCCAGCAGCCCCTGGGGTAGCGGAAAGAACACCGGGGAGCTGTTTTTT. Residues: CASSPWGSGKNTGELFF.

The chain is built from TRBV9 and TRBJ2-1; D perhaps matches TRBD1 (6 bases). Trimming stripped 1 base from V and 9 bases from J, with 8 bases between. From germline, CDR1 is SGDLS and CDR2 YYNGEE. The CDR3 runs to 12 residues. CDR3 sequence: CASSVIGGEQFF. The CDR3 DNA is TGTGCCAGCAGCGTAATAGGGGGTGAGCAGTTCTTC. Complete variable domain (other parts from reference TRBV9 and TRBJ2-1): DSGVTQTPKHLITATGQRVTLRCSPRSGDLSVYWYQQSLDQGLQFLIQYYNGEERAKGNILERFSAQQFPDLHSELNLSSLELGDSALYFCASSVIGGEQFFGPGTRLTVL.